This T cell receptor beta chain was sequenced for a study of T cells in Graves' hyperthyroidism and ophthalmopathy. Study information: Once the initial diagnosis was made, peripheral blood was obtained before any treatment.

Regarding the study as a whole: The blood repertoire included most of the expanded thyroid clonotypes above 0.001.

This CDR3 region has 13 residues. Trimming stripped 6 bases from V and 6 bases from J, with 12 bases between. In this sample, this clonotype turned up many times. The antigen remains unidentified. The investigators amplified TCR beta CDR3 regions from RNA transcripts. HTBI primers were the set used in a first-round RT-PCR of the TCR CDR3. In TCRdb, the multiplex PCR reads were re-called with MiXCR into one record per CDR3 protein. This table has around 530,000 distinct CDR3 sequences, 17% appearing once. From approximately 9.3 ml of fresh peripheral blood, PBMCs were isolated. The chain carries TRBV12-3 or TRBV12-4 and TRBJ2-1; D possibly matches TRBD1 or TRBD2 (5 bases each). Sequencing was performed on blood. The TCR was taken from a young woman with Graves' ophthalmopathy. The CDR3 DNA follows: TGTGCCAGCAGAACCGGGACGGCCAATGAGCAGTTCTTC. Amino acid sequence: CASRTGTANEQFF.